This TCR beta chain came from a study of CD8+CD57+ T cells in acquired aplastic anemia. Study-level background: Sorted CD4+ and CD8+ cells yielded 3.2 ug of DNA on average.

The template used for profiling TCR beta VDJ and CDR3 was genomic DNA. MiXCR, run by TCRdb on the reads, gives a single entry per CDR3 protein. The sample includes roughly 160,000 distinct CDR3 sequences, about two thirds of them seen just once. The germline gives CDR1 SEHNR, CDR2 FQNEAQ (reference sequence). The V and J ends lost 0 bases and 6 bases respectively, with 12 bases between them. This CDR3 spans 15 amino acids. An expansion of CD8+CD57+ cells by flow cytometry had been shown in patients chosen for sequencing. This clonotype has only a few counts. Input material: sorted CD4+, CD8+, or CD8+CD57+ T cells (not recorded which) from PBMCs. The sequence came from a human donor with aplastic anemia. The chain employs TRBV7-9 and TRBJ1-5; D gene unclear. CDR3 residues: CASSLAGLKGQPQHF. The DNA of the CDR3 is TGTGCCAGCAGCTTAGCGGGTTTGAAAGGTCAGCCCCAGCATTTT.